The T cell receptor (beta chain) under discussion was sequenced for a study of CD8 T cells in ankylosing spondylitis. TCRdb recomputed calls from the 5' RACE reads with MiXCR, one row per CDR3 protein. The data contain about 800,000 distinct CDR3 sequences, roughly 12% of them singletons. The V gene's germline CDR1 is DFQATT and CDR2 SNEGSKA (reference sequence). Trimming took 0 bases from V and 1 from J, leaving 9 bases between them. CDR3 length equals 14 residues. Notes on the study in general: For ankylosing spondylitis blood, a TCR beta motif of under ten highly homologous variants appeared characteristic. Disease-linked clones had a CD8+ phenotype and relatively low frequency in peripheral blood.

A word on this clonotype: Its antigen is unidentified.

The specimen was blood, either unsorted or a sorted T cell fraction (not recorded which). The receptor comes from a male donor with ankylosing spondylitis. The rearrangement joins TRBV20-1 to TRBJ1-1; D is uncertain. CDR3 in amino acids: CSARESLSNTEAFF. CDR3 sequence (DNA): TGCAGTGCTAGAGAGTCCCTTTCGAACACTGAAGCTTTCTTT.